This T cell receptor beta chain stems from a study of beta chain features in type 1 diabetes. This clone was detected a few times. Its antigen is undetermined. Every bit of the isolated RNA underwent reverse transcription, so sequencing read expressed TCRB transcripts. Sequenced by immunoSEQ multiplex PCR; TCRdb stores in-frame clones only, minus some. The table lists 200,000 to 300,000 clones, approximately 10% of them singletons. The CDR3 loop spans 14 amino acids. Germline V gives CDR1 LNHDA, CDR2 SQIVND (reference sequence). V trimming: 8 bases; J trimming: 1 base; junction bases outside the gene matches: 4. Study-level findings and limits: Cells carrying high TCR expression could end up over-represented when cDNA is sequenced. Type 1 diabetes patients had TCRB CDR3s that were shorter (moderately but significantly so) in all four CD4+ subsets.

This TCR came from a man between 25 and 39 years old with type 1 diabetes. The chain employs TRBV19 and TRBJ1-1; the match to TRBD1 covers 10 bases. The material sequenced was naive CD4+ T cells from blood. The CDR3 region is CASSWTGGNTEAFF. CDR3 DNA sequence: TGTGCCAGTTCGTGGACAGGGGGGAACACTGAAGCTTTCTTT. Full variable domain (rest looked up from reference TRBV19 and TRBJ1-1): DGGITQSPKYLFRKEGQNVTLSCEQNLNHDAMYWYRQDPGQGLRLIYYSQIVNDFQKGDIAEGYSVSREKKESFPLTVTSAQKNPTAFYLCASSWTGGNTEAFFGQGTRLTVV.